The T cell receptor (beta chain) described here comes from a study of cytomegalovirus exposure and HLA in healthy donors. Study-wide background: The roughly 120 million unique TCR beta sequences, from some 170 million T cells, were found by an earlier analysis.

In its sample, this clone was seen a few times. No antigen is known for it. General study points: When analyzed later, a missense DCLRE1C variant was found to be linked to TCR beta V- and J-gene trimming. Later, an analysis found that common viral pathogens appeared to be linked with several of the most significant clusters. Analysis performed later found roughly 17,000 TCR beta sequences associated with HLA alleles at 0.05 false discovery rate.

Unmatched junction bases numbered 6, after V lost 4 bases and J lost 6 bases. This CDR3 has 14 residues. Germline lookup yields CDR1 SGDLS and CDR2 YYNGEE. Both 60 Vbeta primers and 13 Jbeta primers went into the PCR. Assay: immunoSEQ multiplex PCR; the TCRdb copy retains only in-frame clones and omits some. This sample carries some 190,000 clones, about 9% of them seen once, and the ten largest clones take over 1%. This chain connects TRBV9 to TRBJ1-5; 8 nucleotides align to TRBD1. The receptor was derived from a woman in her twenties or thirties in good health and CMV-seropositive. The material sequenced was PBMCs. CDR3: CASSRGQGSQPQHF. CDR3 in DNA: TGTGCCAGCAGCCGAGGACAGGGCAGTCAGCCCCAGCATTTT.